The sample holds a few counts of the clone carrying this T cell receptor (beta chain). This sample is drawn from a study of blood T cell repertoires in COVID-19. Using immunoSEQ multiplex PCR, the repertoire was profiled, and TCRdb retains in-frame clones only, with some absent. The sample consists of roughly 310,000 clones, about 91% of them appearing once. The CDR3 loop spans 16 amino acids. V lost 4 bases, J lost 7 bases, and 9 bases stayed unmatched. The germline CDR1 and CDR2 sequences are SGHDN and FVKESK. This receptor was obtained from a woman aged 40-49 years who had recovered from COVID-19. This chain links TRBV14 with TRBJ1-6; 8 bases align to TRBD1. Sequences were obtained from PBMCs or T cells enriched from blood (not recorded which). This CDR3 reads CASSLIRTGSNSPLHF. The CDR3 DNA follows: TGTGCCAGCAGCCTAATCCGGACAGGGTCAAATTCACCCCTCCACTTT.